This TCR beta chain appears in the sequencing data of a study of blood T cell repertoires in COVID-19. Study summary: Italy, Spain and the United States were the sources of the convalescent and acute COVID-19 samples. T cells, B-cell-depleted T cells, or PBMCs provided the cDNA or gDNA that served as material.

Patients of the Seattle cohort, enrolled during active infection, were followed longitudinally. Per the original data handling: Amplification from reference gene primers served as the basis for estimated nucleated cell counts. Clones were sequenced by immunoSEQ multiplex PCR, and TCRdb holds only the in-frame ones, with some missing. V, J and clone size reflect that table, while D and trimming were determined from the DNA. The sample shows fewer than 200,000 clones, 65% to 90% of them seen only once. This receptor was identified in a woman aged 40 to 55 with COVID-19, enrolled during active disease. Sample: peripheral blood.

The CDR3 loop is CASSEALASRGEAFF. Written as DNA, the CDR3 is TGTGCCAGCAGTGAAGCGTTGGCCTCCCGGGGAGAAGCTTTCTTT. The J gene is TRBJ1-1, the V gene TRBV2, with D unresolved. The CDR3 is 15 residues long. V shed 0 bases and J shed 8 bases, with 16 bases lying between them. The germline gives CDR1 SNHLY, CDR2 FYNNEI.